The clone carrying this T cell receptor (beta chain) has only a few counts. Researchers amplified the TCR beta CDR3 regions from RNA transcripts. A first-round RT-PCR of the TCR CDR3 used the HTBI primer set. TCRdb redid the calling of the multiplex PCR reads with MiXCR, one entry per CDR3 protein. The data hold roughly 700,000 distinct CDR3 sequences, with about 18% observed a single time. Germline lookup yields CDR1 MNHNS and CDR2 SASEGT. The CDR3 has 13 residues. With 7 bases removed from V and 7 bases from J, the gap between germline ends came to 17 bases. This sample is drawn from a study of T cells in Graves' hyperthyroidism and ophthalmopathy.

The sequencing input was blood. The clonotype originates from a man in his fifties or sixties with Graves' hyperthyroidism. This sequence joins TRBV6-1 and TRBJ2-7, with D perhaps matching TRBD1 or TRBD2 (5 bases each). The CDR3 DNA follows: TGTGCCAGCATGAGGGACGGAACAAGGGAGCAGTACTTC. Residues: CASMRDGTREQYF.